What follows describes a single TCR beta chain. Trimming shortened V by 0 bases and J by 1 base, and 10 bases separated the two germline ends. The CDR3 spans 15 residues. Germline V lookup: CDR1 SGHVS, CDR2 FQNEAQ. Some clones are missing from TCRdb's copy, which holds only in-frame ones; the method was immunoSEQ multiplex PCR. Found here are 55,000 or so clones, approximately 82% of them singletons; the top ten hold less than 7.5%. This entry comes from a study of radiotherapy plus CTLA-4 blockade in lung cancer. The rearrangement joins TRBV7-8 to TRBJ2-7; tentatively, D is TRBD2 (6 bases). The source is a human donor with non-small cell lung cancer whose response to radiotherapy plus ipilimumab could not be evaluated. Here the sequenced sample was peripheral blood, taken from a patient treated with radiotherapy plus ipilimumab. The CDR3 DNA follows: TGTGCCAGCAGCTTAGCGGTGGACTATTCCTACGAGCAGTACTTC. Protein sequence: CASSLAVDYSYEQYF.